Presented here are 18 T cell receptor beta chains from one specimen sequenced in a study of vaccination and CD4 T cells after COVID-19. Treatment of the sample: approximately nine-day PBMC culture with coronavirus spike peptide pools or control peptides (ViraFEST assay). Sequencing of DNA taken from cultured CD4+ T cells relied on the Oncomine TCR Beta short-read assay. TCRdb reprocessed the PCR reads with MiXCR, giving one entry per CDR3 protein. The sample consists of fewer than 12,000 distinct CDR3 sequences, 43% of them appearing once. No antigens are known for them. The material sequenced was CD4+ T cells from blood, cultured in vitro. These TCRs come from a human donor who had recovered from COVID-19.

Only a few counts were recorded for this clonotype. The chain recombines TRBV3-1 with TRBJ1-6; D not resolved. Looked up from germline, CDR1 is LGHDT and CDR2 is YNNKEL (reference sequence). This CDR3 is built from 14 residues. Trimming left V 1 base short and J 0 bases short, with 1 base between. The CDR3 sequence is CASSQGSYNSPLHF. The CDR3 nucleotides read TGTGCCAGCAGCCAAGGCTCCTATAATTCACCCCTCCACTTT. Looking up the rest from reference TRBV3-1 and TRBJ1-6 gives the full variable domain: DTAVSQTPKYLVTQMGNDKSIKCEQNLGHDTMYWYKQDSKKFLKIMFSYNNKELIINETVPNRFSPKSPDKAHLNLHINSLELGDSAVYFCASSQGSYNSPLHFGNGTRLTVT.

This rearrangement joins TRBV5-1 to TRBJ1-1, with D uncertain. The germline V gene encodes CDR1 SGHRS and CDR2 YFSETQ. CDR3 length equals 15 residues. With 1 base removed from V and 0 bases from J, the gap between germline ends came to 10 bases. CDR3 region: CASSLSGQLNTEAFF. The CDR3 DNA follows: TGCGCCAGCAGCTTGAGCGGCCAGCTGAACACTGAAGCTTTCTTT.

This clonotype was seen only a few times. The chain employs TRBV18 and TRBJ2-5; 13 bases are a match to TRBD2. Germline assignment: CDR1 KGHSH and CDR2 LQKENI. CDR3 length: 16 residues. With 2 bases clipped from V and 6 bases from J, the junction kept 6 bases outside the gene matches. The CDR3 sequence is CASSPTTSGGYKTQYF. The CDR3 DNA sequence: TGTGCCAGCTCACCAACGACTAGCGGGGGGTATAAGACCCAGTACTTC. The whole variable domain, remainder taken from reference TRBV18 and TRBJ2-5, is NAGVMQNPRHLVRRRGQEARLRCSPMKGHSHVYWYRQLPEEGLKFMVYLQKENIIDESGMPKERFSAEFPKEGPSILRIQQVVRGDSAAYFCASSPTTSGGYKTQYFGPGTRLLVL.

This clonotype showed up just a few times. This sequence joins TRBV7-8 and TRBJ2-3; tentatively, D is TRBD1 or TRBD2 (5 bases each). The germline V and J ends were trimmed by 1 base and 2 bases, with 10 bases remaining between them. From germline, CDR1 is SGHVS and CDR2 FQNEAQ. The CDR3 is 15 amino acids. This chain's CDR3 is CASSLDTGHTDTQYF. In nucleotides, the CDR3 is TGTGCCAGCAGCTTAGACACGGGGCACACAGATACGCAGTATTTT.

J is TRBJ2-5 and V is TRBV20-1; possibly TRBD1 for D (6 bases). Between the trimmed V and J ends, which lost 1 base and 3 bases, there was a span of 12 bases. CDR1 is DFQATT, CDR2 SNEGSKA, per germline (reference sequence). This CDR3 has 14 residues. CDR3 in DNA: TGCAGTGCTAGAGGGACAGACTCAAAAGAGACCCAGTACTTC. As protein: CSARGTDSKETQYF.

This sequence joins TRBV12-3 or TRBV12-4 and TRBJ2-3; 10 bases are a match to TRBD2. The CDR3 runs 15 residues. Unmatched junction bases numbered 6, after V lost 3 bases and J lost 6 bases. The CDR3, as DNA: TGTGCCAGCAGTTTGAACGGACTAGCGGAGGATACGCAGTATTTT. It translates to CASSLNGLAEDTQYF.

V gene TRBV6-1 combines with J gene TRBJ2-2; 9 nucleotides match TRBD1. The CDR3 loop spans 17 amino acids. Unmatched junction bases numbered 9, after V lost 6 bases and J lost 1 base. CDR1 is MNHNS and CDR2 is SASEGT in the germline V gene. The CDR3 spells CASSDAPGQGNTGELFF. Written as DNA, the CDR3 is TGTGCCAGCAGCGACGCCCCGGGACAGGGGAACACCGGGGAGCTGTTTTTT.

The chain combines TRBV7-2 with TRBJ2-3, with D perhaps TRBD2 (5 bases). Trimming pared 4 bases from V and 6 bases from J, leaving 17 bases between. This CDR3 is built from 15 residues. CDR1 and CDR2 (germline): SGHTA, FQGNSA. The CDR3 reads CASSSRASPGDTQYF. As DNA, the CDR3 is TGTGCCAGCAGCTCGAGGGCGTCCCCCGGGGATACGCAGTATTTT.

The chain employs TRBV5-1 and TRBJ1-6; D unclear. The germline V and J ends were trimmed by 7 bases and 7 bases, with 18 bases remaining between them. CDR1 and CDR2 from the germline V gene are SGHRS and YFSETQ. The CDR3 extends over 15 amino acids. This chain's CDR3 is CASQSEGGRNSPLHF. Here the CDR3 DNA reads TGCGCCAGCCAATCGGAGGGCGGGCGAAATTCACCCCTCCACTTT. Complete variable domain (other parts from reference TRBV5-1 and TRBJ1-6): KAGVTQTPRYLIKTRGQQVTLSCSPISGHRSVSWYQQTPGQGLQFLFEYFSETQRNKGNFPGRFSGRQFSNSRSEMNVSTLELGDSALYLCASQSEGGRNSPLHFGNGTRLTVT.

This sequence joins TRBV30 and TRBJ1-2; D is unresolved. V lost 0 bases and J lost 0, with 5 bases in between. CDR1 and CDR2 (germline): GTSNPN, SVGIG (reference sequence). CDR3 size: 13 residues. CDR3 loop: CAWSVQANYGYTF. Written as DNA, the CDR3 is TGTGCCTGGAGTGTACAAGCTAACTATGGCTACACCTTC.

The chain carries TRBV25-1 and TRBJ1-4; D is unclear. The CDR3 extends over 16 amino acids. Trimming removed 4 bases from V and 2 bases from J, with 14 bases in between. Germline assignment: CDR1 MGHDK and CDR2 SYGVNS. The CDR3 coding sequence is TGTGCCAGCAGTGGCACCCCAGCGCTGACTAATGAAAAACTGTTTTTT. This translates into CASSGTPALTNEKLFF. Complete variable domain (other parts from reference TRBV25-1 and TRBJ1-4): EADIYQTPRYLVIGTGKKITLECSQTMGHDKMYWYQQDPGMELHLIHYSYGVNSTEKGDLSSESTVSRIRTEHFPLTLESARPSHTSQYLCASSGTPALTNEKLFFGSGTQLSVL.

This chain uses TRBV10-2 with TRBJ1-2; D may be TRBD1 (5 bases). The V and J ends lost 4 bases and 2 bases respectively, with 11 bases between them. The germline V gene encodes CDR1 WSHSY and CDR2 SAAADI. This CDR3 region has 14 residues. The CDR3 DNA sequence: TGCGCCAGCAGTGTCGGCAGGGAGAACTATGGCTACACCTTC. Its translation is CASSVGRENYGYTF.

V gene TRBV6-5 combines with J gene TRBJ2-3; D not resolved. V was clipped by 2 bases and J by 1 base, with 7 bases between them. The CDR3 contains 14 residues. Germline CDR1 reads MNHEY; CDR2 reads SVGAGI. Written as DNA, the CDR3 is TGTGCCAGCAGTTACCAAGAAGGCACAGATACGCAGTATTTT. Protein: CASSYQEGTDTQYF.

The chain is built from TRBV20-1 and TRBJ1-2, with D uncertain. V was pared by 5 bases and J by 6 bases, with 13 bases between. Germline CDR1 reads DFQATT; CDR2 reads SNEGSKA (reference sequence). The CDR3 contains 12 residues. DNA of the CDR3: TGCAGTGCTGCCCGAGGACGGGATGGCTACACCTTC. It translates to CSAARGRDGYTF.

In this sample, this clonotype turned up a few times. This chain uses TRBV19 with TRBJ1-2; 7 bases map to TRBD1. Germline V gene sequence: CDR1 LNHDA, CDR2 SQIVND (reference sequence). The J segment lost 1 base and the V segment lost 6 bases, leaving 8 bases of the junction unmatched. This CDR3 contains 15 residues. The CDR3, as DNA: TGTGCCAGTAGCCCCGACAGGGACTTTAACTATGGCTACACCTTC. This translates into CASSPDRDFNYGYTF.

The chain couples TRBV7-6 to TRBJ2-1, with 8 nucleotides matching TRBD2. V lost 8 bases to trimming and J lost 1 base; unmatched junction nucleotides: 16. Germline V gene sequence: CDR1 SGHVS, CDR2 FNYEAQ. CDR3 length equals 18 residues. CDR3 residues: CASRPGLVGGASYNEQFF. The CDR3 nucleotides read TGTGCCAGCCGCCCGGGATTAGTCGGGGGGGCATCCTACAATGAGCAGTTCTTC.

A word on this clonotype: A much larger clonotype is one base distant, so this may be a read error. CDR3 region: CASSEGLVKNIPYF. CDR3 DNA sequence: TGTGCCAGCAGTGAAGGACTAGTCAAAAACATTCCGTACTTC. V gene TRBV2 combines with J gene TRBJ2-4; perhaps TRBD2 as D (6 bases). CDR3 length equals 14 residues. The germline V gene has CDR1 SNHLY and CDR2 FYNNEI.

The rearrangement links TRBV6-1 to TRBJ1-3; no definite D call. This CDR3 region has 12 residues. Germline CDR1 reads MNHNS; CDR2 reads SASEGT. V was trimmed by 3 bases and J by 5 bases, leaving 5 bases between them. CDR3 in amino acids: CASSDSRNTIYF. The CDR3 bases are TGTGCCAGCAGTGACAGTCGAAACACCATATATTTT.